This T cell receptor beta chain was retrieved from a study of technical replicates of blood from a few donors. Libraries were prepared by immunoSEQ multiplex PCR; TCRdb keeps only in-frame clonotypes and omits some of them. Of approximately 70,000 clones in the sample, roughly 92% are singletons; the top ten hold approximately 0.39%. The sample comprised T cells isolated from PBMCs. This TCR came from a human donor in good health.

The CDR3 is CATSTGGNQPQHF. CDR3 in DNA: TGTGCCACCAGCACAGGGGGCAATCAGCCCCAGCATTTT. The chain links TRBV15 to TRBJ1-5; the D gene is possibly TRBD1 (6 bases). This CDR3 has 13 residues. Germline V lookup: CDR1 LNHNV, CDR2 YYDKDF (reference sequence). Trimming took off 4 bases at V and 2 bases at J, with 6 bases between the two ends.